What follows are 22 T cell receptor beta chains derived from one specimen sequenced in a study of T cell changes during pregnancy in multiple sclerosis. This table comes from immunoSEQ multiplex PCR, and its TCRdb copy is limited to in-frame clones, with some not included. Here the sample spans 35,000 to 50,000 clones, roughly nine tenths being singletons. This material consisted of CD4+ T cells from peripheral blood mononuclear cells, taken in the third trimester of pregnancy. These receptors originate from a female donor in good health, enrolled as a control in a pregnancy study.

This clone occurred a few times. The chain uses TRBV6-5 and TRBJ2-7; D is perhaps TRBD1 (5 bases). The CDR3 covers 15 residues. Trimming took 0 bases from V and 0 from J, leaving 9 bases between them. The germline V gene encodes CDR1 MNHEY and CDR2 SVGAGI. The CDR3 DNA follows: TGTGCCAGCAGTTACTCGGGGCAGGGCTCCTACGAGCAGTACTTC. Protein sequence: CASSYSGQGSYEQYF.

This clone was counted only a few times. This chain joins TRBV7-2 and TRBJ2-5, with D unclear. CDR3 length: 11 amino acids. Trimming cost V 5 bases and J 5 bases, with 6 bases left between them. The V gene's germline CDR1 is SGHTA and CDR2 FQGNSA. The CDR3 is CASSPKETQYF. The DNA of the CDR3 is TGTGCCAGCAGCCCTAAGGAGACCCAGTACTTC.

The chain has TRBV29-1 and TRBJ2-1; D possibly corresponds to TRBD2 (6 bases). The germline V and J ends were trimmed by 0 bases and 13 bases, with 16 bases remaining between them. There are 13 residues in the CDR3. Germline values: CDR1 SQVTM, CDR2 ANQGSEA. In nucleotides, the CDR3 is TGCAGCGTTGAAGATCCTGGAAGGGCGGGACAGTTCTTC. Its protein product is CSVEDPGRAGQFF.

V gene TRBV7-2 combines with J gene TRBJ1-5; unclear D gene. In germline, CDR1 is SGHTA, CDR2 FQGNSA. V was clipped by 5 bases and J by 3 bases, with 8 bases between them. The CDR3 is made up of 13 amino acids. CDR3 loop: CASSATDNQPQHF. The CDR3 DNA reads as TGTGCCAGCAGCGCCACTGACAATCAGCCCCAGCATTTT.

V and J are TRBV11-2 and TRBJ2-7, with D tentatively TRBD2 (5 bases). The CDR3 covers 13 residues. Germline CDR1 is SGHAT and CDR2 is FQNNGV. Trimming shortened V by 2 bases and J by 6 bases, and 11 bases separated the two germline ends. CDR3 sequence reads: CASSLTRAAEQYF. CDR3 nucleotides: TGTGCCAGCAGCTTAACTAGGGCCGCCGAGCAGTACTTC.

The chain recombines TRBV5-1 with TRBJ2-7; TRBD1 agrees at 9 bases. CDR1 and CDR2 (germline): SGHRS, YFSETQ. After removal of 6 bases from V and 6 bases from J, the junction contained 16 bases not matched to a gene. This CDR3 has 16 residues. The CDR3 nucleotides are TGCGCCAGCACTATGCTCGCGTGGGACAGGGTAGGCGAGCAGTACTTC. Translation: CASTMLAWDRVGEQYF.

The V gene is TRBV15, the J gene TRBJ2-5, with D possibly TRBD1 on 6 matching bases. There are 13 residues in the CDR3. V was pared by 3 bases and J by 4 bases, with 9 bases between. Germline CDR1 is LNHNV and CDR2 is YYDKDF (reference sequence). CDR3 DNA sequence: TGTGCCACCAGCAGGGACAGTACAGAGACCCAGTACTTC. Translated, it gives CATSRDSTETQYF.

The V gene is TRBV7-8, the J gene TRBJ1-4; D perhaps matches TRBD1 (6 bases). CDR1 is SGHVS and CDR2 is FQNEAQ in the germline V gene. Trimming removed 2 bases at V and 0 bases at J, with 22 bases between. The CDR3 runs to 20 residues. CDR3 coding DNA: TGTGCCAGCAGCTTAATAAGAAGACAAAGGGGGGGAACAACTAATGAAAAACTGTTTTTT. It encodes CASSLIRRQRGGTTNEKLFF.

J is TRBJ2-1 and V is TRBV7-2; tentatively, D is TRBD2 (6 bases). Germline V lookup: CDR1 SGHTA, CDR2 FQGNSA. This CDR3 comprises 14 residues. The V gene lost 2 bases and the J gene lost 3 bases, with 8 bases spanning the gap. CDR3 nucleotide sequence: TGTGCCAGCAGCTTACCGGGAGTCTACAATGAGCAGTTCTTC. Protein sequence: CASSLPGVYNEQFF.

A few counts support this clone. The chain carries TRBV4-2 and TRBJ2-7; 11 nucleotides line up with TRBD2. V trimming: 3 bases; J trimming: 0 bases; junction bases outside the gene matches: 4. This CDR3 has 16 residues. Per the germline V gene, CDR1 is LGHNA and CDR2 is YNFKEQ. The DNA for the CDR3 is TGTGCCAGCAGCCATTTAGCGGGGGGGTCCTCCTACGAGCAGTACTTC. Translating gives CASSHLAGGSSYEQYF.

The chain carries TRBV4-1 and TRBJ2-2; 7 bases agree with TRBD1. Germline values: CDR1 MGHRA, CDR2 YSYEKL. V was pared by 6 bases and J by 3 bases, with 10 bases of the junction left unmatched. The CDR3 covers 16 residues. CDR3 bases: TGCGCCAGCAGACCTAACAGGGGTGTTTACACCGGGGAGCTGTTTTTT. This sequence encodes CASRPNRGVYTGELFF.

This chain's CDR3 is CASSHHRAQYEQYF. In nucleotides, the CDR3 is TGCGCCAGCAGCCACCACAGGGCCCAGTACGAGCAGTACTTC. This chain connects TRBV4-1 to TRBJ2-7; perhaps TRBD1 as D (6 bases). Germline V gene sequence: CDR1 MGHRA, CDR2 YSYEKL. The CDR3 loop spans 14 amino acids. V shed 3 bases and J shed 4 bases, with 13 bases lying between them.

This clone was detected once. V and J are TRBV5-1 and TRBJ2-2; tentative D call: TRBD2 (7 bases). V was shortened by 4 bases and J by 2 bases, with 18 bases between the two germline ends. The CDR3 loop spans 17 amino acids. Looked up from germline, CDR1 is SGHRS and CDR2 is YFSETQ. DNA for the CDR3: TGCGCCAGCAGCCTGGGACTGGCGGGGGCCAACACCGGGGAGCTGTTTTTT. Protein product: CASSLGLAGANTGELFF.

This clone was seen a few times. The chain joins TRBV7-8 to TRBJ2-7; 11 bases are a match to TRBD2. Germline values: CDR1 SGHVS, CDR2 FQNEAQ. The V gene end was trimmed by 3 bases and the J gene end by 4 bases; junction bases not matched to a gene: 2. The CDR3 length is 14 residues. The chain's CDR3 is CASSFGTSGYEQYF. CDR3 sequence (DNA): TGTGCCAGCAGCTTCGGGACTAGCGGTTACGAGCAGTACTTC.

This clone has a single count. The chain uses TRBV29-1 and TRBJ2-1, with a weak D call TRBD1 (6 bases). V lost 7 bases to trimming and J lost 6 bases, with 10 bases between them. CDR3 length: 11 residues. CDR1 and CDR2 (germline): SQVTM, ANQGSEA. In nucleotides, the CDR3 is TGCAGCGGCGGCAGGGGCAATGAGCAGTTCTTC. It codes for CSGGRGNEQFF.

V is TRBV6-4 and J is TRBJ2-7; maybe TRBD2 (5 bases). The germline V gene has CDR1 MRHNA and CDR2 SNTAGT. This CDR3 is 18 amino acids long. V was cut by 5 bases and J by 7 bases, with 30 bases left in between. The CDR3 bases are TGTGCCAGCAGTCGCACGGGTTGGTCGAGTACTATTTCGGGGGAGCAGTACTTC. This gives the protein CASSRTGWSSTISGEQYF.

This chain connects TRBV9 to TRBJ2-5, with 7 bases identical to TRBD2. The CDR3 is 14 residues long. Unmatched junction bases numbered 1, after V lost 0 bases and J lost 2 bases. Germline values: CDR1 SGDLS, CDR2 YYNGEE. CDR3 bases: TGTGCCAGCAGCGTAGGGGACTATCAAGAGACCCAGTACTTC. Protein: CASSVGDYQETQYF.

The gene calls are TRBV27 and TRBJ2-5; D uncertain. This CDR3 has 15 amino acids. Germline values: CDR1 MNHEY, CDR2 SMNVEV (reference sequence). V lost 7 bases and J lost 7, with 22 bases in between. CDR3: CASTATSGAFGTQYF. The CDR3, as DNA: TGTGCCAGCACCGCTACTTCGGGTGCATTCGGGACCCAGTACTTC.

This clone was picked up a small number of times. The V call is TRBV20-1, the J call TRBJ2-7; TRBD1 agrees at 10 bases. The V gene end was trimmed by 6 bases and the J gene end by 6 bases; junction bases not matched to a gene: 2. Looked up from germline, CDR1 is DFQATT and CDR2 is SNEGSKA (reference sequence). The CDR3 covers 11 residues. CDR3 in amino acids: CSAGQGFEQYF. As DNA, the CDR3 is TGCAGTGCGGGACAGGGGTTCGAGCAGTACTTC.

The V and J genes are TRBV7-2 and TRBJ1-1, with D perhaps TRBD1 (6 bases). The germline gives CDR1 SGHTA, CDR2 FQGNSA. Trimming pared 3 bases from V and 1 base from J, leaving 9 bases between. The CDR3 sequence is 14 residues long. The CDR3 reads CASSFDRQNTEAFF. CDR3 nucleotide sequence: TGTGCCAGCAGCTTTGACAGGCAGAACACTGAAGCTTTCTTT.

This rearrangement joins TRBV4-2 to TRBJ2-3, with D possibly matching TRBD2 (5 bases). Trimming removed 0 bases from V and 4 bases from J, with 11 bases in between. This CDR3 has 15 amino acids. The V gene's germline CDR1 is LGHNA and CDR2 YNFKEQ. The CDR3 DNA follows: TGTGCCAGCAGCCAAGAGGTGGGAGCCGCAGATACGCAGTATTTT. Amino acids: CASSQEVGAADTQYF.

The rearrangement uses TRBV2 and TRBJ2-7, with TRBD2 identical over 13 bases. Germline V CDR1 and CDR2: SNHLY, FYNNEI. Trimming cost V 5 bases and J 4 bases; bases outside gene matches: 2. The CDR3 runs 14 residues. The CDR3: CASSWTSGSYEQYF. CDR3 nucleotides: TGTGCCAGCAGTTGGACTAGCGGGAGTTACGAGCAGTACTTC.